This paragraph covers one TCR beta chain sequence. The antigen is undetermined. This sample was taken from a study of T cell responses to AZD1222 COVID-19 vaccine. The study, taken as a whole, reports: Targets within unmutated variant regions were reportedly found for nearly half of spike-specific TCRs.

Trimming cost V 6 bases and J 3 bases, with 12 bases left between them. Germline CDR1 SEHNR, CDR2 FQNEAQ (reference sequence). This CDR3 region has 13 residues. TCRdb's table, derived via immunoSEQ multiplex PCR, lists solely in-frame clones and lacks some. The sample lists 130,000 or so clones, about 89% occurring once. The specimen was peripheral blood, collected on day 0 of AZD1222 vaccination. The receptor was isolated from an adult in good health. The gene calls are TRBV7-9 and TRBJ2-7; D call uncertain. The CDR3, as DNA: TGTGCCAGCAGTCCACCGGAAAACTACGAGCAGTACTTC. Residues: CASSPPENYEQYF.